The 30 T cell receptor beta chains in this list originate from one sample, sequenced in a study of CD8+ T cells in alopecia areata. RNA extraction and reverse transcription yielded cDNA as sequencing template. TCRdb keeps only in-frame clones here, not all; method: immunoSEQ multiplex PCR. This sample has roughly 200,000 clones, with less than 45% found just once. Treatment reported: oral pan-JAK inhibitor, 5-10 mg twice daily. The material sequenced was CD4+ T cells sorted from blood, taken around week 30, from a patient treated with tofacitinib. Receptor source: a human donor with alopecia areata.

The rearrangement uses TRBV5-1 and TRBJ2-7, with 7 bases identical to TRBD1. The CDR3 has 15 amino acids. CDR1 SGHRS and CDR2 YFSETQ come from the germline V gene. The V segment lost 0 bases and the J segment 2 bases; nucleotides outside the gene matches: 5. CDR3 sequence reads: CASSLVGDRAYEQYF. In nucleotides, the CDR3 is TGCGCCAGCAGCTTGGTTGGGGACAGAGCCTACGAGCAGTACTTC. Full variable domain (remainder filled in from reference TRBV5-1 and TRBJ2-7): KAGVTQTPRYLIKTRGQQVTLSCSPISGHRSVSWYQQTPGQGLQFLFEYFSETQRNKGNFPGRFSGRQFSNSRSEMNVSTLELGDSALYLCASSLVGDRAYEQYFGPGTRLTVT.

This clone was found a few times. The CDR3 reads CASSLPGQPYGYTF. DNA of the CDR3: TGTGCCAGCAGCCTTCCGGGACAACCCTATGGCTACACCTTC. This chain joins TRBV7-9 and TRBJ1-2; maybe TRBD1 (6 bases). The germline CDR1 and CDR2 sequences are SEHNR and FQNEAQ (reference sequence). This CDR3 spans 14 amino acids. V gave up 5 bases and J gave up 4 bases, with 14 bases separating them.

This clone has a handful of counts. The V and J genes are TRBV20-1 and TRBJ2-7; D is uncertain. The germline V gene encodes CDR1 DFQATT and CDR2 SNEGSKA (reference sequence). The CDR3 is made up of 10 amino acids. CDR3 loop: CSGPHQEQYF. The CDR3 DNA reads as TGCAGCGGGCCCCACCAGGAGCAGTACTTC.

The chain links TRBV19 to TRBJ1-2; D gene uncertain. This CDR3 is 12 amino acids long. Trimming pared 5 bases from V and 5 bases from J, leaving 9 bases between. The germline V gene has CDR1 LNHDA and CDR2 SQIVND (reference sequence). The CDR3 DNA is TGTGCCAGTAGTCCGGAGCAGTATGGCTACACCTTC. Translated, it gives CASSPEQYGYTF.

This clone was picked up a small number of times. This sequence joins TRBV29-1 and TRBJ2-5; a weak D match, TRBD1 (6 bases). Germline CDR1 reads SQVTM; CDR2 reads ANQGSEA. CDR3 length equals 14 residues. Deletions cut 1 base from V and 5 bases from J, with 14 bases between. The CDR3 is CSVEGDRWTETQYF. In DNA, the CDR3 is TGCAGCGTTGAAGGTGACAGGTGGACGGAGACCCAGTACTTC.

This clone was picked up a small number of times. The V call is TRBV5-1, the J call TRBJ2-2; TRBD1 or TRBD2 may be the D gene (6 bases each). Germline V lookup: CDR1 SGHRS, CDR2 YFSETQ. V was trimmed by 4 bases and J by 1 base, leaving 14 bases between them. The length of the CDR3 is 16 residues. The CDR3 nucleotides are TGCGCCAGCAGCCCCTTGGGGGGCAGGAACACCGGGGAGCTGTTTTTT. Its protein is CASSPLGGRNTGELFF.

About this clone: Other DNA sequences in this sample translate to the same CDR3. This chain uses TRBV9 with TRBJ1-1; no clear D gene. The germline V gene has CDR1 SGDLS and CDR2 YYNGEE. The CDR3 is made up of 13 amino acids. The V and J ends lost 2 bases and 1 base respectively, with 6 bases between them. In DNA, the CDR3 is TGTGCCAGCAGCGTTGTGTCGAACACTGAAGCTTTCTTT. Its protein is CASSVVSNTEAFF.

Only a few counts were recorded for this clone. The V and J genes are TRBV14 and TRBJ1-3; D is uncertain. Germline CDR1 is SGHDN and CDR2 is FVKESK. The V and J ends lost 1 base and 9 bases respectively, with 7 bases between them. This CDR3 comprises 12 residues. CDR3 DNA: TGTGCCAGCAGCCAAGCGGTATCCACCATATATTTT. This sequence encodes CASSQAVSTIYF. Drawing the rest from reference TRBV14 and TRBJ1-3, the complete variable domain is EAGVTQFPSHSVIEKGQTVTLRCDPISGHDNLYWYRRVMGKEIKFLLHFVKESKQDESGMPNNRFLAERTGGTYSTLKVQPAELEDSGVYFCASSQAVSTIYFGEGSWLTVV.

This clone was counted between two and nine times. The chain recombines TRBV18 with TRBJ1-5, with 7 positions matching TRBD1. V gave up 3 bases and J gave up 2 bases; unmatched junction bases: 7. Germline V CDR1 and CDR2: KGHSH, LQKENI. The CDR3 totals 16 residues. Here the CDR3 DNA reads TGTGCCAGCTCACCGACAGGGCCGGGAGGCAATCAGCCCCAGCATTTT. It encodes CASSPTGPGGNQPQHF. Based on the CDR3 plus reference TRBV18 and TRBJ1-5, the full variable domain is NAGVMQNPRHLVRRRGQEARLRCSPMKGHSHVYWYRQLPEEGLKFMVYLQKENIIDESGMPKERFSAEFPKEGPSILRIQQVVRGDSAAYFCASSPTGPGGNQPQHFGDGTRLSIL.

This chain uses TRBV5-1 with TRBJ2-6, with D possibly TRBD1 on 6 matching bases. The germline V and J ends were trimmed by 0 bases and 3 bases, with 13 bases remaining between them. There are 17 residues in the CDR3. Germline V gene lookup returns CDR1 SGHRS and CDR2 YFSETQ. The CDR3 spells CASSLAPTGSGANVLTF. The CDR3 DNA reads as TGCGCCAGCAGCTTGGCCCCGACAGGCAGTGGGGCCAACGTCCTGACTTTC.

CDR3 protein: CASSPLNERETQYF. CDR3 DNA sequence: TGTGCCAGCAGCCCCCTTAACGAGCGGGAGACCCAGTACTTC. The chain has TRBV9 and TRBJ2-5; possibly TRBD2 for D (5 bases). The CDR3 is 14 residues long. Germline assignment: CDR1 SGDLS and CDR2 YYNGEE. The V gene lost 4 bases and the J gene lost 5 bases, with 15 bases spanning the gap. Based on the CDR3 plus reference TRBV9 and TRBJ2-5, the full variable domain is DSGVTQTPKHLITATGQRVTLRCSPRSGDLSVYWYQQSLDQGLQFLIQYYNGEERAKGNILERFSAQQFPDLHSELNLSSLELGDSALYFCASSPLNERETQYFGPGTRLLVL.

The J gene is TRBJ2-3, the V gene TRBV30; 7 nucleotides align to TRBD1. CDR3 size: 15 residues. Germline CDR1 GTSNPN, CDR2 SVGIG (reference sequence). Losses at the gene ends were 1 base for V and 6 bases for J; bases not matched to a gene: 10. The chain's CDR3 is CAWSGLGQLGDTQYF. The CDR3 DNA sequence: TGTGCCTGGAGTGGTCTGGGACAGCTAGGGGATACGCAGTATTTT.

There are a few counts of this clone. CDR3 protein: CASSLNAGDYEQYF. CDR3 coding DNA: TGTGCCAGCAGCTTAAACGCTGGAGACTACGAGCAGTACTTC. The rearrangement links TRBV7-6 to TRBJ2-7; no clear D. Germline CDR1 is SGHVS and CDR2 is FNYEAQ. The CDR3 is 14 residues long. Trimming removed 2 bases from V and 3 bases from J, with 11 bases in between.

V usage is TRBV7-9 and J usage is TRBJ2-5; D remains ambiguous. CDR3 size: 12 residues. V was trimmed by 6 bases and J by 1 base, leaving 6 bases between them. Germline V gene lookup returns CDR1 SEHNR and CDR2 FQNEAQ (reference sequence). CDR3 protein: CASSPSQETQYF. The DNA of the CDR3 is TGTGCCAGCAGTCCTAGCCAAGAGACCCAGTACTTC.

DNA for the CDR3: TGTGCCAGCAGCTTAGTCGTAGAGACCCAGTACTTC. Its protein is CASSLVVETQYF. V and J are TRBV7-2 and TRBJ2-5, with D unclear. The CDR3 contains 12 residues. The V and J ends lost 1 base and 4 bases respectively, with 4 bases between them. CDR1 is SGHTA, CDR2 FQGNSA, per germline.

DNA for the CDR3: TGTGCCAGCAGCTTGGGACTAGCGGGAGAAGAGCAGTACTTC. Amino acids: CASSLGLAGEEQYF. The chain employs TRBV11-1 and TRBJ2-7; the match to TRBD2 covers 14 bases. V gave up 3 bases and J gave up 7 bases; unmatched junction bases: 2. The germline V gene has CDR1 SGHAT and CDR2 FQDESV (reference sequence). This CDR3 has 14 amino acids. Supplemented by reference TRBV11-1 and TRBJ2-7, the full variable domain reads EAEVAQSPRYKITEKSQAVAFWCDPISGHATLYWYRQILGQGPELLVQFQDESVVDDSQLPKDRFSAERLKGVDSTLKIQPAELGDSAMYLCASSLGLAGEEQYFGPGTRLTVT.

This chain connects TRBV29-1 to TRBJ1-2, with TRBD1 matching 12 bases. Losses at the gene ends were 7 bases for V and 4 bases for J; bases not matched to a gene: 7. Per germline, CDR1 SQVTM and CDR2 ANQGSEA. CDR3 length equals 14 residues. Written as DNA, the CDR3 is TGCAGCGCCGAGGGACAGGGGGCTGTCTATGGCTACACCTTC. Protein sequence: CSAEGQGAVYGYTF. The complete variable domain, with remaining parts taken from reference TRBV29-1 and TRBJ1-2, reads SAVISQKPSRDICQRGTSLTIQCQVDSQVTMMFWYRQQPGQSLTLIATANQGSEATYESGFVIDKFPISRPNLTFSTLTVSNMSPEDSSIYLCSAEGQGAVYGYTFGSGTRLTVV.

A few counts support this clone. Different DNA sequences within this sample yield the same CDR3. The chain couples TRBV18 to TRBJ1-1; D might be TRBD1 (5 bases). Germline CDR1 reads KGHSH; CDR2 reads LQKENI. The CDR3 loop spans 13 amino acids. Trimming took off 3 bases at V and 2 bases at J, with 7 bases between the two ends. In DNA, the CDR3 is TGTGCCAGCTCACCGACAGTTAACACTGAAGCTTTCTTT. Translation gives CASSPTVNTEAFF.

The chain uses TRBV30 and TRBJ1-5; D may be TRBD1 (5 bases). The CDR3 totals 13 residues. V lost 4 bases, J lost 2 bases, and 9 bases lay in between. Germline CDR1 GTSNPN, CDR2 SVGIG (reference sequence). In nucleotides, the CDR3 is TGTGCCTGGAATCGAGGGGGCAATCAGCCCCAGCATTTT. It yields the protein CAWNRGGNQPQHF.

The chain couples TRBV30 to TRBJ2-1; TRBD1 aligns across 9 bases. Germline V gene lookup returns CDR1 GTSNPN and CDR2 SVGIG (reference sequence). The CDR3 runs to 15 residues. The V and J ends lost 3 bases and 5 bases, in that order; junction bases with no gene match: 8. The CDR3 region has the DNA TGTGCCTGGAGGCTTAGCGGACAGGGGCACAATGAGCAGTTCTTC. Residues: CAWRLSGQGHNEQFF.

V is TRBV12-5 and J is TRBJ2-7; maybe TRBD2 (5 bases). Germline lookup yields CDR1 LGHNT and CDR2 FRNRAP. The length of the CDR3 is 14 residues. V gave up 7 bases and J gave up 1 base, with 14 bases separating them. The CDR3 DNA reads TGTGCTAGTGCCCAGGACGGGGAGTCCTACGAGCAGTACTTC. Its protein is CASAQDGESYEQYF.

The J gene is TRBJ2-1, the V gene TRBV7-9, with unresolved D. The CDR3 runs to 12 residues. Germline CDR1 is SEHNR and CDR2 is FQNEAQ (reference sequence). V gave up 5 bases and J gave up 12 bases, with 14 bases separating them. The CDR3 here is CASSRAILGQFF. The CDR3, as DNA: TGTGCCAGCAGCCGGGCCATTCTGGGGCAGTTCTTC.

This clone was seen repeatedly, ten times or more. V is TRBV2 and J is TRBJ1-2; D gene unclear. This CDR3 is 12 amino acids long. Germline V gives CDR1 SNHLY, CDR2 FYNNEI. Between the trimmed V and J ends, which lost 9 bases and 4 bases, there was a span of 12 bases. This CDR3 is CASRGESYGYTF. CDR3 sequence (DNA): TGTGCCAGTCGTGGGGAGTCCTATGGCTACACCTTC.

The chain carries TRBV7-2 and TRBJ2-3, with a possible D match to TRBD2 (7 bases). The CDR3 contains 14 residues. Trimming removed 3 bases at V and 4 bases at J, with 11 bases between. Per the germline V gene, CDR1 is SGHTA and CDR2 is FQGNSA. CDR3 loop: CASSLGGGADTQYF. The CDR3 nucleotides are TGTGCCAGCAGCTTGGGAGGGGGGGCAGATACGCAGTATTTT.

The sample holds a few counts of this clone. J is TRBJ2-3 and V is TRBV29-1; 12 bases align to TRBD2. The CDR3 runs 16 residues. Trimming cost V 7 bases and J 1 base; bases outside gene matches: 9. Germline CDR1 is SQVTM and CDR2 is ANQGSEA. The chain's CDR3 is CSATLAGGPRTDTQYF. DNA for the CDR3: TGCAGCGCTACTCTAGCGGGAGGGCCTCGCACAGATACGCAGTATTTT.

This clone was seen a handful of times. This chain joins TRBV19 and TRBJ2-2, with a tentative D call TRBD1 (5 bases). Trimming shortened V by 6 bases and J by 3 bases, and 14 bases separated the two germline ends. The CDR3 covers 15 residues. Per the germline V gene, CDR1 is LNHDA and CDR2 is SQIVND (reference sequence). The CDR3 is CASRPAGQDTGELFF. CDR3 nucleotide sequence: TGTGCCAGTAGGCCGGCAGGGCAGGACACCGGGGAGCTGTTTTTT.

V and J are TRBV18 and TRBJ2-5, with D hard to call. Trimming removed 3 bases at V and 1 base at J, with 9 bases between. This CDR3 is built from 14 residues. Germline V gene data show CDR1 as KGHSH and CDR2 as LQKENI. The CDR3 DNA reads TGTGCCAGCTCACCGGGCAGGCCCCAAGAGACCCAGTACTTC. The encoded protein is CASSPGRPQETQYF.

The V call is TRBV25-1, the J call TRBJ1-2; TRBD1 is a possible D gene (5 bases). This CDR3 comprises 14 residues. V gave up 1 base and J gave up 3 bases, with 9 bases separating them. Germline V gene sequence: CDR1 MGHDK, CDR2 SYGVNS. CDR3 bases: TGTGCCAGCAGTGAATTCGGGGGGGACTATGGCTACACCTTC. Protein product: CASSEFGGDYGYTF.

The CDR3 here is CASPQSGGLAGANVLTF. CDR3 DNA sequence: TGTGCCTCACCCCAGAGCGGGGGGTTGGCTGGGGCCAACGTCCTGACTTTC. The chain is built from TRBV30 and TRBJ2-6, with 9 bases fitting TRBD2. The V segment lost 7 bases and the J segment 2 bases; nucleotides outside the gene matches: 12. Germline V CDR1 and CDR2: GTSNPN, SVGIG (reference sequence). The CDR3 contains 17 residues.

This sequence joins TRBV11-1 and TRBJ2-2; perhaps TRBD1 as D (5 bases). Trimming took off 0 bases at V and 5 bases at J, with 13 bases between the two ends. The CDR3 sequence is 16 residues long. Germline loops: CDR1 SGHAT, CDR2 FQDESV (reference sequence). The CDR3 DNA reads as TGTGCCAGCAGCTTAGCGTTGGGGCCGTGGACCGGGGAGCTGTTTTTT. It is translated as CASSLALGPWTGELFF.